The clone carrying this TCR beta chain was detected ten times or more. The data were obtained in a study of T cells in Graves' hyperthyroidism and ophthalmopathy. This CDR3 comprises 14 residues. V lost 3 bases and J 0 bases, leaving 8 bases between the germline ends. Template material for amplifying TCR beta CDR3 regions consisted of RNA transcripts. The HTBI set primed first-round TCR CDR3 RT-PCR. One entry per CDR3 protein results from TCRdb running MiXCR on the multiplex PCR reads. The sample carries 530,000 or so distinct CDR3 sequences, less than 25% recorded once. Uncontrolled infection, other autoimmune disease, pregnancy and lactation each barred patients from inclusion.

The source of this sequence is a woman younger than 45 with Graves' ophthalmopathy. The source material was blood. V usage is TRBV12-3 or TRBV12-4 and J usage is TRBJ1-2; D ambiguous. The CDR3 is CASSLPVANYGYTF. CDR3 sequence (DNA): TGTGCCAGCAGTTTGCCGGTTGCTAACTATGGCTACACCTTC.